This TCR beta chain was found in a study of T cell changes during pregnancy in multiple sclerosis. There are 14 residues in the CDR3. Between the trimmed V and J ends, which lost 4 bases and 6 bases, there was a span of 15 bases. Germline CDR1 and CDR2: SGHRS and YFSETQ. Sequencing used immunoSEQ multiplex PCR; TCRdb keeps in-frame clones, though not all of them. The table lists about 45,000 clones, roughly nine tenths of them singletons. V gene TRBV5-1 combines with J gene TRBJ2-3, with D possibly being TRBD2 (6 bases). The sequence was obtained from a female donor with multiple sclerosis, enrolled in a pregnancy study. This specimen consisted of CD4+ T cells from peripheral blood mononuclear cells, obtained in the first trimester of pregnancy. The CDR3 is CASSPGGVGDTQYF. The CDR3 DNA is TGCGCCAGCAGCCCTGGCGGGGTTGGGGATACGCAGTATTTT.